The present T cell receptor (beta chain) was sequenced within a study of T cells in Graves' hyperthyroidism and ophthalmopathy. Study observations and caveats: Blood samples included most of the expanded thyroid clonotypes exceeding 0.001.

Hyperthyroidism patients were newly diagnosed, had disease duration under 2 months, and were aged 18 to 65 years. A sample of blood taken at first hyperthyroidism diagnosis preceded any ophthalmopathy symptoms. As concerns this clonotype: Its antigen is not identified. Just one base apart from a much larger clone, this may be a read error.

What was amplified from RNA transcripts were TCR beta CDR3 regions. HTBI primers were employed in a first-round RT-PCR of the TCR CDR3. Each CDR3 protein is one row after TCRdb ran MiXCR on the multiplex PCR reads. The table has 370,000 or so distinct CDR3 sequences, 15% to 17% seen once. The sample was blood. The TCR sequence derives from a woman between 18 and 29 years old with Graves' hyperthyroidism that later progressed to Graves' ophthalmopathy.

This CDR3 reads CASSAGGGPGETQFF. Written as DNA, the CDR3 is TGTGCCAGCAGCGCGGGCGGCGGCCCAGGGGAGACCCAGTTCTTC. The chain links TRBV7-2 to TRBJ2-5, with D perhaps matching TRBD1 (6 bases). The J call may be mistaken, given a closer DNA end match to TRBJ2-1. Per germline, CDR1 SGHTA and CDR2 FQGNSA. This CDR3 is built from 15 residues.